The 6 T cell receptor beta chains listed next were all sequenced from one sample in a study of cytomegalovirus exposure and HLA in healthy donors. PCR was performed using 60 Vbeta and 13 Jbeta primers. Repertoires were generated with immunoSEQ multiplex PCR, while TCRdb's copy carries only in-frame clones and drops some. The data show roughly 100,000 clones, with roughly a tenth seen just once and about 5.7% held by the top ten. The source material was PBMCs. All receptors come from a man aged 35 to 55 in good health and CMV-seropositive.

The rearrangement uses TRBV28 and TRBJ1-1; 11 positions match TRBD1. Germline CDR1 MDHEN, CDR2 SYDVKM. With 2 bases clipped from V and 10 bases from J, the junction kept 6 bases outside the gene matches. The CDR3 loop spans 14 amino acids. CDR3 in DNA: TGTGCCAGCAGTTTAGGACAGGGGGCGCTTGGAGCTTTCTTT. Its protein is CASSLGQGALGAFF.

There are a few counts of this clone. The chain has TRBV7-2 and TRBJ2-7; 10 nucleotides line up with TRBD1. Losses at the gene ends were 5 bases for V and 4 bases for J; bases not matched to a gene: 8. Germline values: CDR1 SGHTA, CDR2 FQGNSA. The CDR3 has 15 amino acids. The CDR3 bases are TGTGCCAGCAGCGAGAGGGGGACAGGGGTTTACGAGCAGTACTTC. Residues: CASSERGTGVYEQYF.

This clone was seen a few times. The chain uses TRBV15 and TRBJ2-2, with 7 bases matching TRBD2. CDR3 length: 17 amino acids. V shed 1 base, J shed 5 bases, and the junction held 10 bases outside the gene matches. Looked up from germline, CDR1 is LNHNV and CDR2 is YYDKDF (reference sequence). CDR3 sequence: CATSRVETSKATGELFF. In DNA form, the CDR3 reads TGTGCCACCAGCAGAGTAGAGACTAGCAAGGCGACCGGGGAGCTGTTTTTT.

The chain uses TRBV2 and TRBJ2-4; D is unresolved. V was trimmed by 8 bases and J by 0 bases, leaving 20 bases between them. The CDR3 runs to 17 residues. Germline CDR1 is SNHLY and CDR2 is FYNNEI. The CDR3 sequence is CASEELTDLLAKNIQYF. The DNA of the CDR3 is TGTGCCAGCGAGGAACTTACTGACTTACTAGCCAAAAACATTCAGTACTTC.

The chain employs TRBV5-1 and TRBJ2-2; D is unclear. Germline assignment: CDR1 SGHRS and CDR2 YFSETQ. The CDR3 runs 14 residues. V was pared by 3 bases and J by 0 bases, with 6 bases between. CDR3: CASSSDSNTGELFF. The CDR3 DNA is TGCGCCAGCAGCTCCGACTCGAACACCGGGGAGCTGTTTTTT.

The J gene is TRBJ2-7, the V gene TRBV7-9, with 9 positions matching TRBD1. The germline gives CDR1 SEHNR, CDR2 FQNEAQ (reference sequence). The CDR3 sequence is 15 residues long. V dropped 1 base and J dropped 5; count of bases not matched to a gene: 6. The CDR3 is CASSLVGTGLHEQYF. CDR3 in DNA: TGTGCCAGCAGCTTAGTAGGGACAGGGCTCCACGAGCAGTACTTC.